This T cell receptor beta chain derives from a study of shared clonotypes between healthy human individuals (dated by TCRdb to 2020 to 2022). About the study as a whole: The cohort included three men and two women between 18 and 49 years of age. The study deeply sequenced blood TCR repertoires of about 5 healthy adults to estimate repertoire size and the extent of clonotype sharing between individuals. To increase sequencing depth and limit assay-specific biases, different laboratories used diverse techniques to prepare libraries and sequence TCR repertoires. Each donor's leukapheresis produced roughly between roughly 0.9 and 9 billion PBMCs. The study at large found these results: Sampling was restricted to blood, and TCR repertoires in tissue are likely to differ from TCR repertoires in blood. Because the study included a small number of donors, the genetic and exposure-history diversity represented was limited. Pairwise subsampling led to the expectation that sequencing depth would affect the degree of clonotype sharing among donors.

From a lookup of the germline V gene, CDR1 and CDR2 are SGHTA and FQGNSA. Inclusive of the bounding cysteine and phenylalanine, the CDR3 is 16 residues long. Left in the record is the CDR3 DNA by itself, 48 bases read in frame from the first base. The junction shows trimming of 4 bases on V and 5 bases on J, and the gene matches do not reach 10 bases of it. TCR CDR3 regions were amplified from genomic DNA by multiplex PCR using the deep immunoSEQ assay. For each cell subset, the extracted genomic DNA was distributed evenly across all wells of several immunoSEQ 96-well plates, and each plate served as one replicate. Each replicate PCR for unsorted PBMC received about 0.3 ug genomic DNA, equal to about 30,000 T cell genomes. Ten immunoSEQ deep assay plates were used to sequence unsorted PBMC genomic DNA. Purified libraries were measured with a Qubit 3.0 fluorometer, size-checked on a Bioanalyzer 2100, and measured again with the KAPA Library Quantification kit. Every immunoSEQ 96-well plate was sequenced on a separate single-read 150-cycle Illumina NextSeq 550 flow cell. As for the original processing: Because the immunoSEQ output included only junctional sequences and no quality scores, the filtering could not be the same as the filtering used for full-length reads. To assign V/J genes and CDR3, sequences were annotated using PyIR, a Python wrapper for IgBLAST v1.9, with IMGT germline references. Reads with weak V/J assignments (E-value above 1e-6), missing CDR3, stop codons, out-of-frame junctions, or ambiguous translated residues were removed. V3J clonotypes were defined by identical inferred V gene, J gene, and CDR3 amino acid sequence. Percentage overlap between repertoires was computed as shared unique clonotypes divided by the size of the smaller repertoire. Richness of each repertoire was evaluated using RTK rarefaction, the Chao1 estimator, and Recon v2.1 estimates of unobserved clonotypes. TCRdb limited this immuneACCESS table to in-frame rearrangements with V and J called. A share of clones is missing; checked studies link under half to unresolved V genes, and the rest is unexplained. The V and J calls and clone size were taken over from that table, and D and trimming were inferred from the DNA. This sample comprises some 490,000 clones, approximately 82% of them detected only once. Clones ranked in the top ten supply around 11% of the sample.

Healthy HIV-negative adults with no recently reported acute infections or vaccinations were included as donors. Every donor was a Caucasian adult living in Nashville, Tennessee, USA. For unsorted samples, 100 million or so PBMCs were counted, and genomic DNA was extracted using the QIAamp DNA Blood Mini kit. Blood was collected by leukapheresis, and PBMCs were isolated by Ficoll-Histopaque density gradient centrifugation and then cryopreserved in liquid nitrogen vapor phase. Remarks on this clone: The specificity of this receptor is unknown. No base quality information exists; no much larger clone differs at one position.

The sequence derives from a woman aged 40 to 50 in good health. Some clones in this sample may be carry-over from other donors' samples. Recombination connected TRBV7-2 to TRBJ2-5; 10 central nucleotides agree with TRBD2. Sequencing was performed on PBMCs. The bases are TGTGCCAGCAGCTCCAGGGCACTAGCGGGACTCGAGACCCAGTACTTC. Its amino acids are CASSSRALAGLETQYF.